This section outlines one T cell receptor beta chain sequence together with its context. No antigen is known for it. Terminally differentiated effector memory CD45RA+ cells were excluded by CCR7 positive selection of CD45RO-negative cells. Nashville, Tennessee was home to all donors, each a Caucasian adult. The data derive from a study of shared clonotypes between healthy human individuals. Whole-study context: Donors consisted of a couple of women and three men between 18 and 49. Each donor's CD4 naive and CD4 memory cells filled three plates apiece, CD8 naive two, and CD8 memory one.

The method was immunoSEQ multiplex PCR; TCRdb's version includes in-frame clones alone and lacks a portion of them. The sample has 550,000 to 750,000 clones, about 95% seen once; the top ten hold over 0.09%. CDR3 size: 16 residues. CDR1 and CDR2 from the germline V gene are SGHRS and YFSETQ. Notes on the study in general: Shared across a handful of donors were roughly 4.8% of the naive CD4 clonotypes.

The receptor's source is a woman aged 25 to 45 in good health. What was sequenced was naive CD8+ T cells sorted from blood. This chain uses TRBV5-1 with TRBJ2-5, with 14 bases identical to TRBD2. The end of the DNA is better explained by TRBJ2-7, so the J call may be wrong. CDR3 in DNA: TGCGCCAGCAGCACCGGGACTAGCGGGAGAACCTACGAGCAGTACTTC. Protein: CASSTGTSGRTYEQYF.